Following are 21 T cell receptor beta chains from one sample sequenced in a study of CD8 T cells in ankylosing spondylitis. Via MiXCR, TCRdb re-called the 5' RACE reads, giving one row per CDR3 protein. The table includes about 250,000 distinct CDR3 sequences, 32% detected once. Material: blood, either unsorted or a sorted T cell fraction (not recorded which). These receptors were obtained from a male donor with ankylosing spondylitis or in good health (not recorded which).

This clonotype has just a few counts. J is TRBJ2-7 and V is TRBV12-3 or TRBV12-4; D perhaps matches TRBD2 (6 bases). This CDR3 comprises 13 residues. Trimming shortened V by 8 bases and J by 10 bases, and 21 bases separated the two germline ends. The CDR3 sequence is CASGLGGRDPQYF. CDR3 DNA sequence: TGTGCCAGCGGGCTGGGGGGACGGGACCCACAGTACTTC.

The chain combines TRBV4-2 with TRBJ1-3; D is ambiguous. Germline CDR1 and CDR2: LGHNA and YNFKEQ. The CDR3 runs to 18 residues. With 2 bases removed from V and 0 bases from J, the gap between germline ends came to 17 bases. CDR3 DNA sequence: TGTGCCAGCAGCCAACCCGAAAGGGCAGGCCTCTCTGGAAACACCATATATTTT. It specifies CASSQPERAGLSGNTIYF.

This clonotype was counted once. V usage is TRBV5-5 and J usage is TRBJ2-4; no clear D. V was clipped by 1 base and J by 3 bases, with 11 bases between them. The CDR3 length is 15 residues. CDR1 is SGHKS, CDR2 YYEKEE, per germline (reference sequence). The CDR3 bases are TGTGCCAGCAGCTTGTCCCTTCAAGGCAAAAACATTCAGTACTTC. This codes for CASSLSLQGKNIQYF.

The V and J genes are TRBV4-1 and TRBJ2-7; D remains ambiguous. CDR3 size: 14 residues. Germline CDR1 is MGHRA and CDR2 is YSYEKL. V was trimmed by 1 base and J by 0 bases, leaving 7 bases between them. The CDR3 here is CASSQGTASYEQYF. As DNA, the CDR3 is TGCGCCAGCAGCCAAGGGACCGCCTCCTACGAGCAGTACTTC.

In its sample, this clonotype was seen once. This could be a read error, since a much larger clone is one nucleotide away. The chain uses TRBV20-1 and TRBJ2-3; TRBD1 matches 7 bases. Germline trimming cut 6 bases from V and 4 bases from J; bases unmatched to any gene: 10. The CDR3 loop spans 14 amino acids. The V gene's germline CDR1 is DFQATT and CDR2 SNEGSKA (reference sequence). The CDR3 reads CSADPGGYPDTQYF. The CDR3 coding sequence is TGCAGTGCCGACCCAGGGGGATACCCAGATACGCAGTATTTT.

This clonotype was detected ten times or more. The chain joins TRBV29-1 to TRBJ2-7; D could derive from TRBD1 or TRBD2 (7 bases each). The CDR3 spans 11 residues. The germline V and J ends were trimmed by 8 bases and 6 bases, with 14 bases remaining between them. Germline assignment: CDR1 SQVTM and CDR2 ANQGSEA. For the CDR3, the DNA is TGCAGCATCGCAGGGGGGGCCGAGCAGTACTTC. It yields the protein CSIAGGAEQYF.

The V and J genes are TRBV20-1 and TRBJ2-1, with 7 bases fitting TRBD2. The CDR3 length is 17 residues. The trim removed 3 bases at V and 2 bases at J, leaving 13 bases unmatched. Germline V lookup: CDR1 DFQATT, CDR2 SNEGSKA (reference sequence). The CDR3 DNA sequence: TGCAGTGCTAGGCCTGGGCGGGGGATTACCCCCTACAATGAGCAGTTCTTC. This codes for CSARPGRGITPYNEQFF.

J is TRBJ2-7 and V is TRBV5-1; D gene uncertain. The germline V gene has CDR1 SGHRS and CDR2 YFSETQ. The CDR3 runs 13 residues. V was cut by 4 bases and J by 1 base, with 9 bases left in between. CDR3 sequence: CASSGTPSYEQYF. CDR3 in DNA: TGCGCCAGCAGCGGTACACCATCCTACGAGCAGTACTTC. The full variable domain, completed using reference TRBV5-1 and TRBJ2-7, is KAGVTQTPRYLIKTRGQQVTLSCSPISGHRSVSWYQQTPGQGLQFLFEYFSETQRNKGNFPGRFSGRQFSNSRSEMNVSTLELGDSALYLCASSGTPSYEQYFGPGTRLTVT.

This clonotype was seen a few times. The gene calls are TRBV6-1 and TRBJ2-3, with 13 bases lining up with TRBD2. The trim removed 5 bases at V and 4 bases at J, leaving 6 bases unmatched. The CDR3 consists of 16 residues. CDR1 is MNHNS, CDR2 SASEGT, per germline. CDR3 residues: CASSRGTSGASDTQYF. The CDR3 bases are TGTGCCAGCAGTAGGGGGACTAGCGGGGCTTCAGATACGCAGTATTTT.

The DNA of the CDR3 is TGTGCCAGCAGTTTTGGCACAGGGTTGGGGCAGCCCCAGCATTTT. Its translation: CASSFGTGLGQPQHF. This chain connects TRBV12-3 or TRBV12-4 to TRBJ1-5; TRBD1 might be the D (6 bases). V lost 3 bases, J lost 7 bases, and 16 bases lay in between. The CDR3 has 15 amino acids.

This sequence joins TRBV12-3 or TRBV12-4 and TRBJ2-2; weak D call: TRBD2 (6 bases). This CDR3 region has 15 residues. V lost 6 bases and J 4 bases, leaving 15 bases between the germline ends. CDR3 sequence: CASRPWLGGTGELFF. The CDR3 DNA reads as TGTGCCAGCAGGCCATGGTTGGGGGGCACCGGGGAGCTGTTTTTT.

This clonotype occurred a few times. The chain has TRBV10-3 and TRBJ1-2; D may be TRBD1 (6 bases). Trimming shortened V by 6 bases and J by 2 bases, and 10 bases separated the two germline ends. The germline V gene encodes CDR1 ENHRY and CDR2 SYGVKD. This CDR3 has 13 residues. The DNA for the CDR3 is TGTGCCATCAGGCGGGACAAAAACTATGGCTACACCTTC. It specifies CAIRRDKNYGYTF.

The V and J genes are TRBV6-1 and TRBJ2-6, with D unresolved. Germline CDR1 MNHNS, CDR2 SASEGT. This CDR3 has 17 residues. The germline V and J ends were trimmed by 8 bases and 4 bases, with 21 bases remaining between them. CDR3 nucleotides: TGTGCCAGCCTCCCCCATCTTCGGGTAGGGGGGGCCAACGTCCTGACTTTC. Translation gives CASLPHLRVGGANVLTF.

The chain carries TRBV20-1 and TRBJ2-7; possibly TRBD1 for D (6 bases). V lost 6 bases and J 2 bases, leaving 14 bases between the germline ends. CDR1 and CDR2 (germline): DFQATT, SNEGSKA (reference sequence). This CDR3 comprises 13 residues. This CDR3 is CSAFDRPPYEQYF. CDR3 DNA sequence: TGCAGTGCCTTTGACAGGCCCCCCTACGAGCAGTACTTC.

The J gene is TRBJ2-5, the V gene TRBV11-2, with TRBD1 matching 12 bases. From germline, CDR1 is SGHAT and CDR2 FQNNGV. This CDR3 region has 15 residues. With 5 bases clipped from V and 6 bases from J, the junction kept 7 bases outside the gene matches. Written as DNA, the CDR3 is TGTGCCAGCAGCCGGGACAGGGGGCAGGGGAAGACCCAGTACTTC. This encodes CASSRDRGQGKTQYF.

V usage is TRBV29-1 and J usage is TRBJ2-7; D is perhaps TRBD1 (6 bases). Trimming pared 0 bases from V and 7 bases from J, leaving 13 bases between. The germline V gene has CDR1 SQVTM and CDR2 ANQGSEA. The CDR3 loop spans 13 amino acids. CDR3 in amino acids: CSVEEWGQREQYF. The DNA of the CDR3 is TGCAGCGTTGAAGAGTGGGGGCAGAGGGAGCAGTACTTC.

The chain joins TRBV20-1 to TRBJ2-7, with 9 bases identical to TRBD1. The CDR3 is made up of 16 amino acids. CDR1 and CDR2 from the germline V gene are DFQATT and SNEGSKA (reference sequence). V shed 5 bases, J shed 0 bases, and the junction held 11 bases outside the gene matches. CDR3 sequence: CSALWTGDQSSYEQYF. The CDR3 nucleotides read TGCAGTGCTTTATGGACAGGGGACCAGAGCTCCTACGAGCAGTACTTC.

This clonotype was seen only a few times. V usage is TRBV10-3 and J usage is TRBJ1-5; D is undetermined. Trimming cost V 2 bases and J 6 bases, with 11 bases left between them. This CDR3 contains 14 residues. Looked up from germline, CDR1 is ENHRY and CDR2 is SYGVKD. CDR3 sequence (DNA): TGTGCCATCAGTGAGGGCCTCGAAGGTCAGCCCCAGCATTTT. Protein product: CAISEGLEGQPQHF.

The V call is TRBV7-6, the J call TRBJ2-7; TRBD1 might be the D (6 bases). Trimming cost V 0 bases and J 0 bases, with 12 bases left between them. The CDR3 is 16 residues long. In germline, CDR1 is SGHVS, CDR2 FNYEAQ. The CDR3 bases are TGTGCCAGCAGCTTAGCCCCAGGGGACCTCTCCTACGAGCAGTACTTC. This translates into CASSLAPGDLSYEQYF.

The chain links TRBV15 to TRBJ1-1, with no clear D. The CDR3 covers 19 residues. In germline, CDR1 is LNHNV, CDR2 YYDKDF (reference sequence). V was cut by 0 bases and J by 0 bases, with 20 bases left in between. CDR3 loop: CATSRDSQLGISMNTEAFF. CDR3 bases: TGTGCCACCAGCAGAGATTCCCAACTAGGGATCTCCATGAACACTGAAGCTTTCTTT. Variable domain in full (rest from reference TRBV15 and TRBJ1-1): DAMVIQNPRYQVTQFGKPVTLSCSQTLNHNVMYWYQQKSSQAPKLLFHYYDKDFNNEADTPDNFQSRRPNTSFCFLDIRSPGLGDTAMYLCATSRDSQLGISMNTEAFFGQGTRLTVV.

The gene calls are TRBV14 and TRBJ2-5; D gene unclear. V was pared by 1 base and J by 4 bases, with 1 base between. Germline lookup yields CDR1 SGHDN and CDR2 FVKESK. The CDR3 sequence is 11 residues long. The CDR3 reads CASSQVETQYF. The CDR3 nucleotides are TGTGCCAGCAGCCAAGTAGAGACCCAGTACTTC.